This T cell receptor beta chain was documented in a study of human T cells and chemical hapten exposure. Using its own MiXCR run on the RACE reads, TCRdb lists one record per CDR3 protein. The sample holds around 180,000 distinct CDR3 sequences, around 30% seen once. Of note for this clonotype: No antigen is known for it.

As for time point: pre-sensitization, week 0. Treatment in this sample: therapeutic diphenylcyclopropenone sensitization with weekly scalp DPC. Patches went on only after blood had been drawn each time. Germline V gene sequence: CDR1 SGHTA, CDR2 FQGNSA. This CDR3 contains 15 residues. The V and J ends lost 1 base and 4 bases, in that order; junction bases with no gene match: 6. Study-level points and caveats: TCRs at high frequency, those above 1 in 1000, did not change with DPC sensitization. Versus controls, expanded TCRs had significantly more large CDR3 similarity clusters.

The TCR comes from a woman aged 25-40 years with alopecia areata. Some clones in this sample may be carry-over from other donors' samples. Specimen: whole blood, collected in connection with sensitization to the hapten diphenylcyclopropenone (DPC). The chain recombines TRBV7-2 with TRBJ2-7, with 8 bases aligning to TRBD2. The CDR3 bases are TGTGCCAGCAGCTTAGTAGTCCCTAGCGGGTACGAGCAGTACTTC. Amino acids: CASSLVVPSGYEQYF.